This T cell receptor (beta chain) comes out of a study of tissue T cells after allogeneic stem cell transplantation. General study findings and limits: Blood and spleen captured only part of the tissue TCR repertoire.

Described time point: mouse harvest day 7 after allogeneic transplant. Mouse grafts combined 10^7 T-cell-depleted bone marrow cells with 10^6 splenic CD5+ T cells. This mouse GVHD model was MHC-mismatched B6 to BALB/c, profiled day 7 or 14. Survey-depth TCRbeta CDR3 sequencing reported V/J genes and productive frequencies. TCRdb keeps only in-frame clones here, not all; method: immunoSEQ multiplex PCR. The sample has thousands of clones, around half seen once. CDR3 length equals 14 residues. The junction had 8 bases not matched to a gene; V was cut back by 8 bases and J by 5 bases. The germline gives CDR1 SGHSN, CDR2 HYEKVE. As concerns this clone: No antigen is known for it. This may arise from a read error, as a much more abundant clone is one base away. Here the gene names and germline are mouse. The missing CDR3 end, 1 residue past where the read stops, is filled in from the germline J gene.

Sequencing used gut tissue. V usage is TRBV12-1 and J usage is TRBJ1-4; 9 nucleotides line up with TRBD1. The receptor was derived from a female BALB/c mouse given C57BL/6 T cells with graft-versus-host disease after an allogeneic hematopoietic cell transplant. CDR3 DNA, as far as it was read: TGTGCCAACTCCCTGGGACAGGGAAACGAAAGATTATTT. It encodes CANSLGQGNERLF. The full-length CDR3 reads as CANSLGQGNERLFF.